The next 30 T cell receptor beta chains were all read from a single sample in a study of cytomegalovirus exposure and HLA in healthy donors. PCR involved 60 Vbeta and 13 Jbeta primers. The protocol was immunoSEQ multiplex PCR, while the TCRdb copy is restricted to in-frame clones and leaves out a portion. The sample has over 85,000 clones, approximately 82% seen once; the top ten hold 13%. What was sequenced was PBMCs. The receptors come from a man younger than 40 in good health and CMV-seropositive.

This clone showed up just a few times. This rearrangement joins TRBV4-3 to TRBJ2-5; 13 bases map to TRBD2. CDR1 and CDR2 from the germline V gene are LGHNA and YSLEER. With 0 bases clipped from V and 7 bases from J, the junction kept 11 bases outside the gene matches. This CDR3 is 18 amino acids long. CDR3 nucleotides: TGCGCCAGCAGCCAAGAAACTAGCGGGGGGGCCGGCCCCGGGACCCAGTACTTC. Translation: CASSQETSGGAGPGTQYF.

The V call is TRBV13, the J call TRBJ2-1; TRBD2 matches at 12 bases. The CDR3 is made up of 15 amino acids. The germline V gene has CDR1 PRHDT and CDR2 FYEKMQ (reference sequence). Trimming removed 4 bases from V and 5 bases from J; junction bases left unmatched: 3. The CDR3 loop is CASSSLAGGDNEQFF. CDR3 in DNA: TGTGCCAGCAGCTCCCTAGCGGGGGGGGACAATGAGCAGTTCTTC. The entire variable domain, with the rest obtained from reference TRBV13 and TRBJ2-1, is as follows: AAGVIQSPRHLIKEKRETATLKCYPIPRHDTVYWYQQGPGQDPQFLISFYEKMQSDKGSIPDRFSAQQFSDYHSELNMSSLELGDSALYFCASSSLAGGDNEQFFGPGTRLTVL.

The chain combines TRBV7-2 with TRBJ2-3; TRBD1 agrees at 9 bases. The junction had 6 bases not matched to a gene; V was cut back by 5 bases and J by 3 bases. From germline, CDR1 is SGHTA and CDR2 FQGNSA. The CDR3 is 15 amino acids. CDR3 sequence (DNA): TGTGCCAGCAGCCCGGGACAGGGTCGAACAGATACGCAGTATTTT. This gives the protein CASSPGQGRTDTQYF.

CDR3 bases: TGTGCCAGCAGCCTAGCTGGCGGGGGGACGCAGTATTTT. It yields the protein CASSLAGGGTQYF. V and J are TRBV9 and TRBJ2-3; 8 bases agree with TRBD2. The CDR3 extends over 13 amino acids. Per germline, CDR1 SGDLS and CDR2 YYNGEE. J was trimmed by 9 bases and V by 4 bases; bases with no gene match: 7. Looking up the rest from reference TRBV9 and TRBJ2-3 gives the full variable domain: DSGVTQTPKHLITATGQRVTLRCSPRSGDLSVYWYQQSLDQGLQFLIQYYNGEERAKGNILERFSAQQFPDLHSELNLSSLELGDSALYFCASSLAGGGTQYFGPGTRLTVL.

V usage is TRBV5-1 and J usage is TRBJ1-4; TRBD1 agrees at 8 bases. The V segment lost 4 bases and the J segment 8 bases; nucleotides outside the gene matches: 10. Per the germline V gene, CDR1 is SGHRS and CDR2 is YFSETQ. This CDR3 comprises 15 residues. The DNA of the CDR3 is TGCGCCAGCAGCATCCAGGGGGCCGGTCGGGAAAAACTGTTTTTT. Translation gives CASSIQGAGREKLFF.

The chain has TRBV19 and TRBJ1-5, with D unresolved. The V gene lost 3 bases and the J gene lost 0 bases, with 12 bases spanning the gap. The V gene's germline CDR1 is LNHDA and CDR2 SQIVND (reference sequence). The CDR3 loop spans 16 amino acids. CDR3 sequence: CASSIYPDYSNQPQHF. Here the CDR3 DNA reads TGTGCCAGTAGTATCTACCCAGACTATAGCAATCAGCCCCAGCATTTT.

The chain employs TRBV6-6 and TRBJ2-4, with 7 nucleotides matching TRBD1. The V gene's germline CDR1 is MNHNY and CDR2 SVGAGI (reference sequence). The junction had 2 bases not matched to a gene; V was cut back by 5 bases and J by 7 bases. This CDR3 spans 12 amino acids. This CDR3 is CASSETGNIQYF. DNA of the CDR3: TGTGCCAGCAGTGAGACAGGGAACATTCAGTACTTC.

This clone was observed a single time. No conserved phenylalanine or tryptophan is present at the end of the CDR3, so a read error is the likely explanation. The chain has TRBV6-5 and TRBJ1-2; no reliable D call. V was trimmed by 5 bases and J by 0 bases, leaving 13 bases between them. Per germline, CDR1 MNHEY and CDR2 SVGAGI. This CDR3 contains 15 residues. CDR3 region: CASSHPEGANYGYTL. CDR3 sequence (DNA): TGTGCCAGCAGTCACCCCGAGGGTGCTAACTATGGCTACACCCTC.

The rearrangement uses TRBV4-3 and TRBJ2-3, with 11 bases fitting TRBD2. Per germline, CDR1 LGHNA and CDR2 YSLEER. V trimming: 0 bases; J trimming: 4 bases; junction bases outside the gene matches: 3. The CDR3 has 16 amino acids. CDR3 in amino acids: CASSQELAGVADTQYF. CDR3 bases: TGCGCCAGCAGCCAAGAACTAGCGGGGGTGGCAGATACGCAGTATTTT.

This clone was found once. This sequence joins TRBV27 and TRBJ1-5; 8 bases line up with TRBD1. Germline V CDR1 and CDR2: MNHEY, SMNVEV (reference sequence). The CDR3 contains 14 residues. The junction had 8 bases not matched to a gene; V was cut back by 6 bases and J by 7 bases. The CDR3 DNA reads as TGTGCCAGCAGGCTAACAGGGGGAAGCCAGCCCCAGCATTTT. Translation: CASRLTGGSQPQHF.

The chain recombines TRBV4-1 with TRBJ1-2, with 7 bases that match TRBD1. From germline, CDR1 is MGHRA and CDR2 YSYEKL. CDR3 length equals 15 residues. Trimming at V came to 0 bases and at J to 4 bases, leaving 5 bases not matched to a gene. CDR3 DNA sequence: TGCGCCAGCAGCCAAGACCGGGGACAGTTCTATGGCTACACCTTC. Translating it yields CASSQDRGQFYGYTF.

J is TRBJ2-5 and V is TRBV7-8; 8 nucleotides match TRBD1. V lost 2 bases to trimming and J lost 5 bases; unmatched junction nucleotides: 4. The length of the CDR3 is 14 residues. Germline V gene sequence: CDR1 SGHVS, CDR2 FQNEAQ. CDR3 region: CASSLPGGGETQYF. In DNA form, the CDR3 reads TGTGCCAGCAGCTTACCAGGGGGCGGTGAGACCCAGTACTTC. Drawing the rest from reference TRBV7-8 and TRBJ2-5, the complete variable domain is GAGVSQSPRYKVAKRGQDVALRCDPISGHVSLFWYQQALGQGPEFLTYFQNEAQLDKSGLPSDRFFAERPEGSVSTLKIQRTQQEDSAVYLCASSLPGGGETQYFGPGTRLLVL.

This clone has a handful of counts. V gene TRBV5-4 combines with J gene TRBJ2-3; tentative D call: TRBD2 (6 bases). Per the germline V gene, CDR1 is SGHNT and CDR2 is YYREEE (reference sequence). This CDR3 contains 14 residues. V was trimmed by 9 bases and J by 2 bases, leaving 16 bases between them. The DNA of the CDR3 is TGTGCCACCAACACCCGGGGGTACACAGATACGCAGTATTTT. The encoded protein is CATNTRGYTDTQYF.

This clone appeared a single time. This chain links TRBV13 with TRBJ1-1; 7 bases match TRBD1. Germline V gives CDR1 PRHDT, CDR2 FYEKMQ (reference sequence). After removal of 5 bases from V and 6 bases from J, the junction contained 6 bases not matched to a gene. This CDR3 is 13 amino acids long. The CDR3 loop reads CASSDTGEAEAFF. The CDR3 region has the DNA TGTGCCAGCAGCGACACAGGGGAGGCTGAAGCTTTCTTT.

In its sample, this clone was seen a few times. CDR3 sequence (DNA): TGTGCCAGCAGCTTCCAAGGGCGAGGGGAGCAGTACTTC. Its translation: CASSFQGRGEQYF. The chain uses TRBV11-2 and TRBJ2-7, with D possibly matching TRBD2 (5 bases). The CDR3 covers 13 residues. Germline CDR1 and CDR2: SGHAT and FQNNGV. V lost 3 bases and J 7 bases, leaving 13 bases between the germline ends. Full variable domain (missing parts from reference TRBV11-2 and TRBJ2-7): EAGVAQSPRYKIIEKRQSVAFWCNPISGHATLYWYQQILGQGPKLLIQFQNNGVVDDSQLPKDRFSAERLKGVDSTLKIQPAKLEDSAVYLCASSFQGRGEQYFGPGTRLTVT.

As for this clone: At one end the junction does not follow the germline gene, possibly because of a read error. The rearrangement joins TRBV7-7 to TRBJ2-2; 9 bases line up with TRBD1. In germline, CDR1 is SSHAT, CDR2 FNYEAQ (reference sequence). The CDR3 extends over 15 amino acids. The CDR3 nucleotides read TGTGCTAGCAGCCCCACAGGGGGCAACACCGGGGAGCTGTTTTTT. Its protein product is CASSPTGGNTGELFF.

V and J are TRBV18 and TRBJ2-7, with a weak D call TRBD2 (6 bases). Germline V gene lookup returns CDR1 KGHSH and CDR2 LQKENI. The CDR3 consists of 16 residues. The germline V and J ends were trimmed by 2 bases and 6 bases, with 20 bases remaining between them. The CDR3 protein is CASSPETRGGAGEQYF. The CDR3, as DNA: TGTGCCAGCTCACCAGAGACGCGGGGTGGGGCGGGCGAGCAGTACTTC.

This clone was counted a few times. V usage is TRBV27 and J usage is TRBJ2-7; D ambiguous. Trimming shortened V by 3 bases and J by 3 bases, and 15 bases separated the two germline ends. Germline CDR1 reads MNHEY; CDR2 reads SMNVEV (reference sequence). The CDR3 consists of 15 residues. CDR3 DNA sequence: TGTGCCAGCAGTTTGGTTCGGCAGGCTCTCTACGAGCAGTACTTC. It codes for CASSLVRQALYEQYF.

This clone came up a few times. This chain connects TRBV5-1 to TRBJ2-2, with a weak D call TRBD1 (6 bases). V dropped 7 bases and J dropped 1 base, with 8 bases sitting between them. Germline V lookup: CDR1 SGHRS, CDR2 YFSETQ. The length of the CDR3 is 13 residues. The CDR3 DNA reads TGCGCCAGCGAGACAGGGAACACCGGGGAGCTGTTTTTT. Translating gives CASETGNTGELFF. The whole variable domain, remainder taken from reference TRBV5-1 and TRBJ2-2, is KAGVTQTPRYLIKTRGQQVTLSCSPISGHRSVSWYQQTPGQGLQFLFEYFSETQRNKGNFPGRFSGRQFSNSRSEMNVSTLELGDSALYLCASETGNTGELFFGEGSRLTVL.

J is TRBJ1-6 and V is TRBV7-9, with D possibly matching TRBD1 (6 bases). V was trimmed by 4 bases and J by 7 bases, leaving 11 bases between them. Germline V gene lookup returns CDR1 SEHNR and CDR2 FQNEAQ (reference sequence). The CDR3 sequence is 14 residues long. The CDR3 spells CASSYGRGNSPLHF. The CDR3 nucleotides are TGTGCCAGCAGCTATGGCAGGGGAAATTCACCCCTCCACTTT.

This clone was observed a few times. The chain couples TRBV2 to TRBJ1-4; D perhaps matches TRBD1 (6 bases). Germline V gives CDR1 SNHLY, CDR2 FYNNEI. This CDR3 is 15 amino acids long. V shed 7 bases and J shed 5 bases, with 17 bases lying between them. CDR3 coding DNA: TGTGCCAGCACCCTCATCGGGGGGACAAATGAAAAACTGTTTTTT. It encodes CASTLIGGTNEKLFF. The full variable domain, with the rest looked up from reference TRBV2 and TRBJ1-4, is EPEVTQTPSHQVTQMGQEVILRCVPISNHLYFYWYRQILGQKVEFLVSFYNNEISEKSEIFDDQFSVERPDGSNFTLKIRSTKLEDSAMYFCASTLIGGTNEKLFFGSGTQLSVL.

This sequence joins TRBV6-1 and TRBJ1-6, with D possibly being TRBD1 (5 bases). The CDR3 is made up of 15 amino acids. Trimming left V 7 bases short and J 2 bases short, with 12 bases between. CDR1 and CDR2 from the germline V gene are MNHNS and SASEGT. CDR3 sequence (DNA): TGTGCCAGCAACGGGGGTATTACCTATAATTCACCCCTCCACTTT. Amino acids: CASNGGITYNSPLHF.

This clone was seen a single time. The chain carries TRBV11-3 and TRBJ2-5; 7 positions agree with TRBD2. The CDR3 runs 15 residues. The trim removed 1 base at V and 5 bases at J, leaving 7 bases unmatched. The germline V gene encodes CDR1 SGHNT and CDR2 YENEEA. This CDR3 is CASSLGPGGIETQYF. The CDR3 nucleotides are TGTGCCAGCAGCTTAGGTCCGGGGGGAATTGAGACCCAGTACTTC.

The chain combines TRBV10-3 with TRBJ2-7; perhaps TRBD1 as D (6 bases). V was trimmed by 11 bases and J by 3 bases, leaving 17 bases between them. Germline assignment: CDR1 ENHRY and CDR2 SYGVKD. This CDR3 region has 13 residues. The CDR3 protein is CAGGGREFYEQYF. The CDR3 DNA follows: TGTGCCGGGGGCGGTCGAGAATTCTACGAGCAGTACTTC.

Comments on this clone: An end of the junction does not agree with germline; a read error may underlie this. The V and J genes are TRBV7-7 and TRBJ2-7, with TRBD1 matching 7 bases. CDR1 is SSHAT and CDR2 is FNYEAQ in the germline V gene (reference sequence). CDR3 length: 15 residues. CDR3 in amino acids: CASSLAPGTAYEQYF. The CDR3 nucleotides are TGTGCTAGCAGCTTAGCGCCAGGGACAGCCTACGAGCAGTACTTC. The full variable domain, completed using reference TRBV7-7 and TRBJ2-7, is GAGVSQSPRYKVTKRGQDVTLRCDPISSHATLYWYQQALGQGPEFLTYFNYEAQPDKSGLPSDRFSAERPEGSISTLTIQRTEQRDSAMYRCASSLAPGTAYEQYFGPGTRLTVT.

V and J are TRBV5-1 and TRBJ2-5; 10 bases align to TRBD2. The V gene's germline CDR1 is SGHRS and CDR2 YFSETQ. The CDR3 contains 15 residues. V dropped 5 bases and J dropped 5; count of bases not matched to a gene: 9. CDR3 sequence: CASSGSGGAIETQYF. DNA for the CDR3: TGCGCCAGCAGTGGAAGCGGGGGGGCAATCGAGACCCAGTACTTC.

The V gene is TRBV28, the J gene TRBJ1-2; 7 positions match TRBD1. Looked up from germline, CDR1 is MDHEN and CDR2 is SYDVKM. Trimming cost V 6 bases and J 7 bases; bases outside gene matches: 8. This CDR3 spans 13 amino acids. The CDR3 region is CASSIDRVGGYTF. The CDR3 DNA reads TGTGCCAGCAGCATTGACAGGGTTGGTGGCTACACCTTC.

This rearrangement joins TRBV29-1 to TRBJ1-2, with D perhaps matching TRBD1 (5 bases). V was trimmed by 5 bases and J by 4 bases, leaving 11 bases between them. The CDR3 length is 12 residues. Germline CDR1 reads SQVTM; CDR2 reads ANQGSEA. CDR3 in amino acids: CSVSVTGYGYTF. Here the CDR3 DNA reads TGCAGCGTTTCTGTCACAGGCTATGGCTACACCTTC.

This sequence joins TRBV5-1 and TRBJ2-7, with 9 bases that match TRBD2. CDR1 SGHRS and CDR2 YFSETQ come from the germline V gene. J lost 1 base, V lost 3 bases, and 8 bases had no gene match. The CDR3 runs 16 residues. In DNA form, the CDR3 reads TGCGCCAGCAGCTCCGGGGGAGCGGGGGGTTCCTACGAGCAGTACTTC. It translates to CASSSGGAGGSYEQYF. The entire variable domain, with the rest obtained from reference TRBV5-1 and TRBJ2-7, is as follows: KAGVTQTPRYLIKTRGQQVTLSCSPISGHRSVSWYQQTPGQGLQFLFEYFSETQRNKGNFPGRFSGRQFSNSRSEMNVSTLELGDSALYLCASSSGGAGGSYEQYFGPGTRLTVT.

A single count supports this clone. Different DNA sequences within this sample yield the same CDR3. V and J are TRBV7-9 and TRBJ2-2; a weak D match, TRBD1 (6 bases). This CDR3 is 15 amino acids long. V gave up 2 bases and J gave up 5 bases, with 12 bases separating them. Germline V CDR1 and CDR2: SEHNR, FQNEAQ (reference sequence). CDR3 in DNA: TGTGCCAGCAGCTTACGAGGGGGTGGGACCGGGGAGCTGTTTTTT. Its protein product is CASSLRGGGTGELFF. Variable domain in full (rest from reference TRBV7-9 and TRBJ2-2): DTGVSQNPRHKITKRGQNVTFRCDPISEHNRLYWYRQTLGQGPEFLTYFQNEAQLEKSRLLSDRFSAERPKGSFSTLEIQRTEQGDSAMYLCASSLRGGGTGELFFGEGSRLTVL.